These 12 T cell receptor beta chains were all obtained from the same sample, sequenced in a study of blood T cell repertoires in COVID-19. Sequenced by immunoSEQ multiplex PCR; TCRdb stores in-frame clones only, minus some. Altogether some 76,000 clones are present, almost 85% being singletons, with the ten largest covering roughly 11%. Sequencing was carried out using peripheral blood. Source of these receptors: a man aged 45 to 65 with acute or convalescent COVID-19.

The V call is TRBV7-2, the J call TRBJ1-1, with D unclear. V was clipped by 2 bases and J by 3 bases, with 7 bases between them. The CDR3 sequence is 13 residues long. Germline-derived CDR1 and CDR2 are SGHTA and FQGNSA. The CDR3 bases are TGTGCCAGCAGCTTACGGAGGGACACTGAAGCTTTCTTT. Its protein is CASSLRRDTEAFF.

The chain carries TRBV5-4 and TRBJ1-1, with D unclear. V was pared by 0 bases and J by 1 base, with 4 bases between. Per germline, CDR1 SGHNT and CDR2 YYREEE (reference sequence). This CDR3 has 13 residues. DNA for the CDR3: TGTGCCAGCAGCTTGGACAGGAACACTGAAGCTTTCTTT. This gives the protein CASSLDRNTEAFF.

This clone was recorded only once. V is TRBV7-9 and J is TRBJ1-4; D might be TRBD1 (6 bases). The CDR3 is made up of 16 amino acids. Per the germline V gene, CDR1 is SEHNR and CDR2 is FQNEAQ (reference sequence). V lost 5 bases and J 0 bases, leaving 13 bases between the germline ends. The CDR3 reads CASSTSDSATNEKLFF. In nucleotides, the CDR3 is TGTGCCAGCAGCACCTCGGACAGTGCAACTAATGAAAAACTGTTTTTT.

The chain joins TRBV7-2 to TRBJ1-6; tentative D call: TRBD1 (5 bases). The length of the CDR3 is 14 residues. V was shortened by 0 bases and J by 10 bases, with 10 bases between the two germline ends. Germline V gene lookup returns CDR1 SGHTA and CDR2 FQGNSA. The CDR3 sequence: CASSLAGDRSPLHF. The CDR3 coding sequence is TGTGCCAGCAGCTTAGCAGGGGATAGGTCACCCCTCCACTTT. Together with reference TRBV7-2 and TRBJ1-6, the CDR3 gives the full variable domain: GAGVSQSPSNKVTEKGKDVELRCDPISGHTALYWYRQSLGQGLEFLIYFQGNSAPDKSGLPSDRFSAERTGGSVSTLTIQRTQQEDSAVYLCASSLAGDRSPLHFGNGTRLTVT.

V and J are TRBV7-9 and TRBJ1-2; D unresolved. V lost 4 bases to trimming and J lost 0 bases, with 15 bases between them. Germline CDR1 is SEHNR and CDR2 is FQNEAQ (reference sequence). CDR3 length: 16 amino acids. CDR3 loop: CASSSATDFSNYGYTF. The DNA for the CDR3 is TGTGCCAGCAGCTCCGCGACGGACTTCTCTAACTATGGCTACACCTTC.

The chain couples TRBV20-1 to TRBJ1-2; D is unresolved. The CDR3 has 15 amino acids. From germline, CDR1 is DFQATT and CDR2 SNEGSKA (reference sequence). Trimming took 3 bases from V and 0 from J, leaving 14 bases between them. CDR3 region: CSASAHRSSNYGYTF. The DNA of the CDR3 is TGCAGTGCTAGTGCACATCGTTCTTCTAACTATGGCTACACCTTC.

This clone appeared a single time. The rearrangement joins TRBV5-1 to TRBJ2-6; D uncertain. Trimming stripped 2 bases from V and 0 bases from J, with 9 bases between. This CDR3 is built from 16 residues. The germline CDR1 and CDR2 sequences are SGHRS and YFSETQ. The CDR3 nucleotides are TGCGCCAGCAGCTTTGAGGCCCCCTCTGGGGCCAACGTCCTGACTTTC. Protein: CASSFEAPSGANVLTF.

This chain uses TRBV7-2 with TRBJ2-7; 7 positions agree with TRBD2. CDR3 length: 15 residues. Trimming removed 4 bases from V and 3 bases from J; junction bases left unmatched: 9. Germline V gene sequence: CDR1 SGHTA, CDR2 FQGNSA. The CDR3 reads CASSSREVRIYEQYF. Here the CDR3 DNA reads TGTGCCAGCAGCTCCCGGGAGGTTAGGATCTACGAGCAGTACTTC. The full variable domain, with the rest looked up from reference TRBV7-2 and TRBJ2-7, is GAGVSQSPSNKVTEKGKDVELRCDPISGHTALYWYRQSLGQGLEFLIYFQGNSAPDKSGLPSDRFSAERTGGSVSTLTIQRTQQEDSAVYLCASSSREVRIYEQYFGPGTRLTVT.

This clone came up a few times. CDR3 in DNA: TGTGCCAGCAGCTTAGCTAGCGGGGGGGCTCAGTCCTACAATGAGCAGTTCTTC. It translates to CASSLASGGAQSYNEQFF. The chain couples TRBV7-2 to TRBJ2-1, with 11 bases fitting TRBD2. CDR1 SGHTA and CDR2 FQGNSA come from the germline V gene. J lost 1 base, V lost 0 bases, and 5 bases had no gene match. CDR3 length equals 18 residues.

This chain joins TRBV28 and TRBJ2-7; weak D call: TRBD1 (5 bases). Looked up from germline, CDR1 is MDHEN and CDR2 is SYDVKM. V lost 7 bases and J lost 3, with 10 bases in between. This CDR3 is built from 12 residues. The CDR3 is CASTRQGYEQYF. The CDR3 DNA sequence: TGTGCCAGCACCCGGCAGGGCTACGAGCAGTACTTC.

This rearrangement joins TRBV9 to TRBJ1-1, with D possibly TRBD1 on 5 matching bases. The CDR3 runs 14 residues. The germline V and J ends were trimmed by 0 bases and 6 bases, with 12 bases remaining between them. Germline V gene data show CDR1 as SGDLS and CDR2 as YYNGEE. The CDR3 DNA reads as TGTGCCAGCAGCGTAGGAGGGAGGGGTGCTGAAGCTTTCTTT. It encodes CASSVGGRGAEAFF.

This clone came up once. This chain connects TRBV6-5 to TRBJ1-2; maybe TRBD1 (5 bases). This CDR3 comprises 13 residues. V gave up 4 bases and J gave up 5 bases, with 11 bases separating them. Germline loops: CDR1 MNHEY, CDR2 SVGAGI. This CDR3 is CASSSGDLYGYTF. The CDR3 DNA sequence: TGTGCCAGCAGTTCCGGGGACTTATATGGCTACACCTTC.